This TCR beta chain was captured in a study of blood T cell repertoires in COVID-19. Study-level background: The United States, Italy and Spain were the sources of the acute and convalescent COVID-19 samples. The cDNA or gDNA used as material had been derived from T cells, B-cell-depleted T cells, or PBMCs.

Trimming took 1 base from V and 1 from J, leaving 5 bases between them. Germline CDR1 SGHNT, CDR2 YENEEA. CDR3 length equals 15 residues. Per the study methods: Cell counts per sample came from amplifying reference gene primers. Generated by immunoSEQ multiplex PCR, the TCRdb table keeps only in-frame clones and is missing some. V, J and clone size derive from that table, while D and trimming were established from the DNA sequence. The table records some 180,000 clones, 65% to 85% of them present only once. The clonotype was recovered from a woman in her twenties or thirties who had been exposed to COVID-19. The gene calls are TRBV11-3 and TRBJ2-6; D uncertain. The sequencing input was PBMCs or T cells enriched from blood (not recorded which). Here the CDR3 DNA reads TGTGCCAGCAGCTTAGGGCAATCTGGGGCCAACGTCCTGACTTTC. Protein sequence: CASSLGQSGANVLTF.